These 29 T cell receptor beta chains were sequenced from one sample in a study of cytomegalovirus exposure and HLA in healthy donors. Researchers ran the PCR with 60 Vbeta and 13 Jbeta primers. Method: immunoSEQ multiplex PCR; TCRdb's copy keeps in-frame clones and lacks some. The top ten hold about 6.8% of the sample, which has approximately 150,000 clones, about 84% seen once. Sequenced sample: PBMCs. The source of these receptors is a woman between 40 and 50 years old in good health and CMV-seropositive.

V usage is TRBV11-1 and J usage is TRBJ2-5; D is perhaps TRBD1 (6 bases). Germline V CDR1 and CDR2: SGHAT, FQDESV (reference sequence). The CDR3 runs to 13 residues. V lost 3 bases and J 3 bases, leaving 8 bases between the germline ends. The CDR3 sequence: CASSFAGEETQYF. The CDR3 DNA sequence: TGTGCCAGCAGCTTTGCAGGGGAAGAGACCCAGTACTTC.

This clone was picked up one time. The V gene is TRBV6-1, the J gene TRBJ2-1, with 10 bases matching TRBD2. The germline V gene encodes CDR1 MNHNS and CDR2 SASEGT. The CDR3 extends over 14 amino acids. V lost 8 bases and J lost 12; bases outside the gene matches: 13. The CDR3 loop is CASEGTSGTEGQFF. For the CDR3, the DNA is TGTGCCAGCGAAGGCACTAGCGGGACCGAGGGGCAGTTCTTC.

The chain carries TRBV5-4 and TRBJ2-3; 11 bases are a match to TRBD2. Germline V lookup: CDR1 SGHNT, CDR2 YYREEE (reference sequence). V was pared by 1 base and J by 2 bases, with 3 bases of the junction left unmatched. This CDR3 has 16 residues. CDR3 region: CASSLRTSGSTDTQYF. CDR3 in DNA: TGTGCCAGCAGCTTGCGGACTAGCGGGTCCACAGATACGCAGTATTTT.

The J gene is TRBJ2-7, the V gene TRBV11-1, with TRBD1 as a possible D gene (6 bases). This CDR3 spans 15 amino acids. Germline V CDR1 and CDR2: SGHAT, FQDESV (reference sequence). V dropped 3 bases and J dropped 2 bases, with 14 bases sitting between them. CDR3: CASSFSPGQTYEQYF. DNA for the CDR3: TGTGCCAGCAGCTTTTCGCCTGGACAGACCTACGAGCAGTACTTC.

The chain uses TRBV2 and TRBJ2-1, with 10 bases identical to TRBD2. Germline values: CDR1 SNHLY, CDR2 FYNNEI. V lost 9 bases, J lost 7 bases, and 9 bases stayed unmatched. This CDR3 spans 14 amino acids. In nucleotides, the CDR3 is TGTGCCAGTATGGGGCTAGCGGGAGAGAATGAGCAGTTCTTC. As protein: CASMGLAGENEQFF.

This clone was seen once. This rearrangement joins TRBV7-8 to TRBJ2-2; 7 positions agree with TRBD2. CDR3 size: 14 residues. The germline CDR1 and CDR2 sequences are SGHVS and FQNEAQ. J was trimmed by 2 bases and V by 5 bases; bases with no gene match: 2. CDR3 bases: TGTGCCAGCAGCAGCGGGACTAACACCGGGGAGCTGTTTTTT. Residues: CASSSGTNTGELFF.

This clone was seen a handful of times. The chain uses TRBV19 and TRBJ1-4, with D possibly being TRBD1 (6 bases). Germline lookup yields CDR1 LNHDA and CDR2 SQIVND (reference sequence). V shed 3 bases and J shed 13 bases, with 21 bases lying between them. This CDR3 has 15 amino acids. As DNA, the CDR3 is TGTGCCAGTAGTATCGGCGGCGGGGGCGGGGTTTCACTGTTTTTT. Translated, it gives CASSIGGGGGVSLFF. Based on the CDR3 plus reference TRBV19 and TRBJ1-4, the full variable domain is DGGITQSPKYLFRKEGQNVTLSCEQNLNHDAMYWYRQDPGQGLRLIYYSQIVNDFQKGDIAEGYSVSREKKESFPLTVTSAQKNPTAFYLCASSIGGGGGVSLFFGSGTQLSVL.

The chain carries TRBV28 and TRBJ1-5, with D possibly matching TRBD1 (5 bases). This CDR3 is built from 15 residues. Trimming took 3 bases from V and 2 from J, leaving 11 bases between them. CDR1 is MDHEN and CDR2 is SYDVKM in the germline V gene. The CDR3: CASSFATGGNQPQHF. CDR3 nucleotides: TGTGCCAGCAGTTTTGCCACGGGGGGCAATCAGCCCCAGCATTTT.

The chain joins TRBV5-1 to TRBJ2-1; 9 nucleotides line up with TRBD2. Germline lookup yields CDR1 SGHRS and CDR2 YFSETQ. This CDR3 has 16 amino acids. Trimming removed 0 bases from V and 4 bases from J; junction bases left unmatched: 5. The CDR3 protein is CASSLEIAGVYNEQFF. DNA for the CDR3: TGCGCCAGCAGCTTGGAGATAGCGGGAGTTTACAATGAGCAGTTCTTC.

This sequence joins TRBV5-1 and TRBJ2-7; a weak D match, TRBD1 (6 bases). V was trimmed by 4 bases and J by 2 bases, leaving 10 bases between them. The germline gives CDR1 SGHRS, CDR2 YFSETQ. This CDR3 has 13 amino acids. The CDR3 DNA reads TGCGCCAGCAGCCCGACAGGTGCCTACGAGCAGTACTTC. Encoded protein: CASSPTGAYEQYF.

The chain has TRBV5-1 and TRBJ1-1, with D possibly matching TRBD1 (6 bases). V gave up 4 bases and J gave up 4 bases, with 11 bases separating them. The CDR3 runs 13 residues. Germline V gives CDR1 SGHRS, CDR2 YFSETQ. The CDR3 is CASSLIRGTEAFF. CDR3 sequence (DNA): TGCGCCAGCAGCCTAATCAGGGGCACTGAAGCTTTCTTT.

The CDR3 DNA reads as TGTGCCAGCAGTGAAGTGGGGACTAGCGGGCATGAGCAGTTCTTC. Its protein is CASSEVGTSGHEQFF. The chain carries TRBV2 and TRBJ2-1, with 12 bases fitting TRBD2. CDR1 and CDR2 (germline): SNHLY, FYNNEI. J lost 8 bases, V lost 1 base, and 3 bases had no gene match. There are 15 residues in the CDR3.

This clone is a singleton in its sample. This chain joins TRBV30 and TRBJ2-2; D ambiguous. The CDR3 totals 13 residues. V was trimmed by 1 base and J by 3 bases, leaving 6 bases between them. Germline V gives CDR1 GTSNPN, CDR2 SVGIG (reference sequence). The CDR3 nucleotides are TGTGCCTGGAGTGGGCAGTACACCGGGGAGCTGTTTTTT. Residues: CAWSGQYTGELFF.

The chain employs TRBV19 and TRBJ2-3; D is perhaps TRBD1 (5 bases). V gave up 7 bases and J gave up 5 bases, with 13 bases separating them. This CDR3 comprises 13 residues. The germline V gene has CDR1 LNHDA and CDR2 SQIVND (reference sequence). CDR3: CASNRQKEDTQYF. CDR3 in DNA: TGTGCCAGTAATAGACAGAAAGAAGATACGCAGTATTTT.

The chain couples TRBV25-1 to TRBJ2-5, with a tentative D call TRBD2 (6 bases). The V end was cut by 5 bases, the J end by 1 base, with 14 bases between. The CDR3 length is 15 residues. Germline CDR1 is MGHDK and CDR2 is SYGVNS. CDR3 residues: CASSSLAGTQETQYF. The CDR3, as DNA: TGTGCCAGCAGTTCCTTGGCGGGGACCCAAGAGACCCAGTACTTC.

The V and J genes are TRBV19 and TRBJ2-6; TRBD2 is a possible D gene (6 bases). The CDR3 sequence is 17 residues long. In germline, CDR1 is LNHDA, CDR2 SQIVND (reference sequence). The V and J ends lost 5 bases and 0 bases respectively, with 14 bases between them. CDR3 loop: CASSGASANSGANVLTF. DNA for the CDR3: TGTGCCAGTAGTGGGGCTAGCGCGAACTCTGGGGCCAACGTCCTGACTTTC.

The chain employs TRBV28 and TRBJ2-5; D might be TRBD2 (6 bases). The DNA end is more similar to TRBJ2-7, so the J call may be wrong. The CDR3 is 13 residues long. Germline V gives CDR1 MDHEN, CDR2 SYDVKM. In DNA, the CDR3 is TGTGCCACCTACCGGGACTCAGCCTACGAGCAGTACTTC. Translating it yields CATYRDSAYEQYF.

This clone was seen a single time. This chain joins TRBV4-2 and TRBJ2-1, with 10 positions matching TRBD2. The ends lost 4 bases at V and 1 base at J; junction bases unmatched: 4. The germline V gene has CDR1 LGHNA and CDR2 YNFKEQ. CDR3 size: 16 residues. This CDR3 is CASSRGLAESYNEQFF. The CDR3 DNA is TGTGCCAGCAGCCGCGGACTAGCGGAGTCCTACAATGAGCAGTTCTTC.

V is TRBV27 and J is TRBJ2-2, with D possibly TRBD2 on 5 matching bases. The CDR3 spans 13 residues. Germline CDR1 and CDR2: MNHEY and SMNVEV (reference sequence). Trimming took 5 bases from V and 6 from J, leaving 10 bases between them. The CDR3 DNA is TGTGCCAGCAGTCCCGGACTCGCCGGGGAGCTGTTTTTT. Protein sequence: CASSPGLAGELFF.

The chain joins TRBV2 to TRBJ2-1; possible D gene TRBD2, 5 bases. Germline lookup yields CDR1 SNHLY and CDR2 FYNNEI. The V end was cut by 0 bases, the J end by 8 bases, with 11 bases between. This CDR3 spans 14 amino acids. DNA for the CDR3: TGTGCCAGCAGTGAAGCGGGGAGAGTCCATGAGCAGTTCTTC. It yields the protein CASSEAGRVHEQFF.

This clone has a handful of counts. The chain is built from TRBV6-5 and TRBJ2-7; D perhaps matches TRBD1 (6 bases). V lost 2 bases to trimming and J lost 6 bases, with 17 bases between them. This CDR3 spans 15 amino acids. Germline assignment: CDR1 MNHEY and CDR2 SVGAGI. The chain's CDR3 is CASSYGTGQIGEQYF. In DNA, the CDR3 is TGTGCCAGCAGTTACGGAACAGGACAGATAGGCGAGCAGTACTTC.

The chain joins TRBV4-2 to TRBJ2-7, with D perhaps TRBD1 (5 bases). Germline CDR1 is LGHNA and CDR2 is YNFKEQ. CDR3 length: 13 residues. V was trimmed by 0 bases and J by 3 bases, leaving 6 bases between them. The CDR3 nucleotides read TGTGCCAGCAGCCAAGAACAGGACTACGAGCAGTACTTC. This codes for CASSQEQDYEQYF.

This sequence joins TRBV30 and TRBJ2-3; D is possibly TRBD1 (6 bases). With 3 bases removed from V and 5 bases from J, the gap between germline ends came to 12 bases. There are 13 residues in the CDR3. The germline CDR1 and CDR2 sequences are GTSNPN and SVGIG (reference sequence). CDR3 residues: CAWRNRVKDTQYF. CDR3 nucleotide sequence: TGTGCCTGGAGGAACAGGGTAAAAGATACGCAGTATTTT.

This chain connects TRBV7-9 to TRBJ1-1; D unresolved. V was shortened by 5 bases and J by 0 bases, with 4 bases between the two germline ends. CDR1 and CDR2 (germline): SEHNR, FQNEAQ (reference sequence). The CDR3 is made up of 12 amino acids. In nucleotides, the CDR3 is TGTGCCAGCAGCCGGGTGAACACTGAAGCTTTCTTT. It encodes CASSRVNTEAFF.

The rearrangement joins TRBV5-1 to TRBJ2-2; 11 bases line up with TRBD2. Germline CDR1 and CDR2: SGHRS and YFSETQ. The CDR3 is made up of 16 amino acids. Losses at the gene ends were 4 bases for V and 5 bases for J; bases not matched to a gene: 7. The CDR3 spells CASSPIAGGPTGELFF. DNA for the CDR3: TGCGCCAGCAGCCCCATAGCGGGAGGGCCAACCGGGGAGCTGTTTTTT.

This chain links TRBV12-2 with TRBJ1-1; whether TRBD1, the table's D call, matches the DNA was not checked. TRBV12-2 is classified as a pseudogene. The CDR3 is made up of 15 amino acids. In DNA, the CDR3 is TGTGCAAGTCGCATAAGGACAGGGGAGGAAACTGAAGCTTTCTTT. It specifies CASRIRTGEETEAFF.

Sample share makes this clone medium-sized. The J gene is TRBJ2-4, the V gene TRBV5-4; 9 bases agree with TRBD1. The CDR3 loop spans 15 amino acids. The germline gives CDR1 SGHNT, CDR2 YYREEE (reference sequence). Losses at the gene ends were 3 bases for V and 6 bases for J; bases not matched to a gene: 7. CDR3 loop: CASSSNRGLGNIQYF. In DNA form, the CDR3 reads TGTGCCAGCAGCTCAAACAGGGGGCTTGGAAACATTCAGTACTTC. The full variable domain, in which reference TRBV5-4 and TRBJ2-4 provide the parts outside the CDR3, is ETGVTQSPTHLIKTRGQQVTLRCSSQSGHNTVSWYQQALGQGPQFIFQYYREEENGRGNFPPRFSGLQFPNYSSELNVNALELDDSALYLCASSSNRGLGNIQYFGAGTRLSVL.

This sequence joins TRBV13 and TRBJ2-6; D call uncertain. This CDR3 has 15 residues. In germline, CDR1 is PRHDT, CDR2 FYEKMQ (reference sequence). Trimming shortened V by 7 bases and J by 0 bases, and 10 bases separated the two germline ends. The CDR3 loop is CASNAANSGANVLTF. DNA of the CDR3: TGTGCCAGCAATGCGGCCAACTCTGGGGCCAACGTCCTGACTTTC.

This chain uses TRBV7-9 with TRBJ1-5; D call uncertain. From germline, CDR1 is SEHNR and CDR2 FQNEAQ (reference sequence). This CDR3 contains 15 residues. V lost 5 bases to trimming and J lost 2 bases, with 13 bases between them. The CDR3 nucleotides read TGTGCCAGCAGCCTATCGAGAGGCGGCAATCAGCCCCAGCATTTT. Residues: CASSLSRGGNQPQHF.